This T cell receptor (beta chain) was captured by sequencing in a study of response to subunit inactivated influenza vaccine. Notes on the study in general: Researchers suggested that each seasonal influenza vaccination recruits few new T cells.

The CDR3 spans 14 residues. V lost 6 bases to trimming and J lost 3 bases; unmatched junction nucleotides: 8. CDR1 is MNHNS and CDR2 is SASEGT in the germline V gene. This clonotype was picked up a small number of times. Antigen specificity is unknown. MiXCR, applied by TCRdb to the RT-PCR reads, yields one record per CDR3 protein. The profile covers about 700,000 distinct CDR3 sequences, with more than 15% appearing a single time and 11% taken by the ten largest. This specimen consisted of PBMCs from blood, obtained 11 to 12 days after vaccination. The receptor comes from a man aged 50 to 60 who received an inactivated influenza vaccine. The J gene is TRBJ2-7, the V gene TRBV6-1; TRBD1 agrees at 7 bases. The CDR3 bases are TGTGCCAGCAGGGAGACAGGGAGAGGCTACGAGCAGTACTTC. As protein: CASRETGRGYEQYF.